A selection of T cell receptor beta chains follows, all from one sample in a study of molecular identifiers for immune sequencing clone quantification. TCRdb re-called the PCR reads through MiXCR, storing one row per CDR3 protein. The sample has 45,000 to 65,000 distinct CDR3 sequences, approximately 25% seen once. The sample consisted of naive CD8+ T cells from blood, with Jurkat cell RNA spiked in. These receptors originate from a human donor in good health. Some libraries in this study had Jurkat cell RNA spiked in. Each CDR3 is given with its conserved first and last residue. Fields, in order: clone size, V gene, CDR3 protein. The size field is filled for only some rows; it gives once, few, many or a size class.

clone_size: NA
v_call: TRBV7-9
cdr3_aa: CASSFSGSTDTQNF

clone_size: NA
v_call: TRBV12-3/TRBV12-4
cdr3_aa: CASGPGRMNTGAFF

clone_size: many
v_call: TRBV20-1
cdr3_aa: CSARDPGQGTDTQYF

clone_size: many
v_call: TRBV4-2
cdr3_aa: CASSQESWWNTEAFF

clone_size: NA
v_call: TRBV5-6
cdr3_aa: CASSLGTPGRGYEQYF

clone_size: NA
v_call: TRBV4-1
cdr3_aa: CASSQRQIQETQYF

clone_size: many
v_call: TRBV7-9
cdr3_aa: CAISREGRITGELFF

clone_size: many
v_call: TRBV11-1
cdr3_aa: CASSLGVNTEAFF

clone_size: many
v_call: TRBV28
cdr3_aa: CASSGSLEQYF

clone_size: medium-sized
v_call: TRBV7-9
cdr3_aa: CASSLEGADTQYF

clone_size: many
v_call: TRBV7-2
cdr3_aa: CASSFWASGSTDTQYF

clone_size: many
v_call: TRBV7-2
cdr3_aa: CASSLYGQGILYSNQPQHF

clone_size: many
v_call: TRBV5-4
cdr3_aa: CASSSPGRMNTEAFF

clone_size: NA
v_call: TRBV11-2
cdr3_aa: CASSGLGHGADTQYF

clone_size: NA
v_call: TRBV9
cdr3_aa: CAGSVEGGPNTGELFF

clone_size: many
v_call: TRBV7-2
cdr3_aa: CASSLVSGTSGRDTGELFF

clone_size: few
v_call: TRBV6-5
cdr3_aa: CASSPGQGVVVLAFF

clone_size: medium-sized
v_call: TRBV29-1
cdr3_aa: CSHLAFTHTDTQYF

clone_size: many
v_call: TRBV7-9
cdr3_aa: CASSLVGTGFHEQYF

clone_size: many
v_call: TRBV11-2
cdr3_aa: CASSYDGGTEAFF

clone_size: many
v_call: TRBV6-1
cdr3_aa: CASSDTRGWATDTQYF

clone_size: NA
v_call: TRBV6-5
cdr3_aa: CASSSGTVQETQYF

clone_size: NA
v_call: TRBV11-1
cdr3_aa: CASSHWDKEETQYF

clone_size: many
v_call: TRBV4-2
cdr3_aa: CASSQELTGWTDSSYEQYF

clone_size: many
v_call: TRBV11-2
cdr3_aa: CASSLPEGLESSYEQYF

clone_size: NA
v_call: TRBV29-1
cdr3_aa: CSVEDSGPVDTIHF

clone_size: many
v_call: TRBV11-2
cdr3_aa: CASSSVTEDINEQFF

clone_size: few
v_call: TRBV6-2/TRBV6-3
cdr3_aa: CASSYSSREGPETQYF

clone_size: many
v_call: TRBV28
cdr3_aa: CASSLSGRAFYEQYF

clone_size: few
v_call: TRBV4-2
cdr3_aa: CASSLDRVDNEQFF

clone_size: many
v_call: TRBV6-2/TRBV6-3
cdr3_aa: CASSYSTSGGPDTQYF

clone_size: NA
v_call: TRBV4-1
cdr3_aa: CASSQVRTESYEQYF

clone_size: many
v_call: TRBV27
cdr3_aa: CASSRIPTNQPQHF

clone_size: many
v_call: TRBV6-5
cdr3_aa: CASSYEDSTDTQYF

clone_size: few
v_call: TRBV7-2
cdr3_aa: CASSPTSVGGTDTQYF

clone_size: few
v_call: TRBV13
cdr3_aa: CASSAGVGELFF

clone_size: many
v_call: TRBV28
cdr3_aa: CASSFGDEQYF

clone_size: many
v_call: TRBV27
cdr3_aa: CASTTMGTEAFF

clone_size: many
v_call: TRBV4-1
cdr3_aa: CASSQDRGSYEQYF

clone_size: many
v_call: TRBV5-6
cdr3_aa: CASSWTGVSTDTQYF

clone_size: NA
v_call: TRBV4-3
cdr3_aa: CACSQDLRTSSYEQYF

clone_size: many
v_call: TRBV15
cdr3_aa: CATTEFYRGRSHNSNQPQHF

clone_size: many
v_call: TRBV15
cdr3_aa: CATSIVRSGARTDTQYF

clone_size: many
v_call: TRBV6-6
cdr3_aa: CASSYPGQSYEQYF

clone_size: many
v_call: TRBV4-3
cdr3_aa: CASSLPTSGRAGELFF

clone_size: NA
v_call: TRBV12-3/TRBV12-4
cdr3_aa: CASSPSLGEQSSYNEQFF

clone_size: few
v_call: TRBV27
cdr3_aa: CASRGLAGSSYEQYF

clone_size: few
v_call: TRBV2
cdr3_aa: CASIEFYGTPYNSPLHF